Sequencing of this T cell receptor beta chain was carried out in a study of T cell responses to AZD1222 COVID-19 vaccine. Germline-derived CDR1 and CDR2 are ENHRY and SYGVKD. The J segment lost 8 bases and the V segment lost 4 bases, leaving 14 bases of the junction unmatched. The CDR3 is 18 residues long. Of note for this clone: Antigen unknown.

Study conclusions and caveats: Only five to seven individuals given AZD1222 were seropositive at baseline.

Data came from immunoSEQ multiplex PCR; TCRdb stores just in-frame clones and leaves some out. The sample includes around 150,000 clones, roughly 91% seen only once; the top ten take about 5.9%. V usage is TRBV10-3 and J usage is TRBJ2-2, with 12 positions matching TRBD2. This TCR derives from an adult who received the AZD1222 COVID-19 vaccine. This specimen was peripheral blood, taken 28 days after the second AZD1222 dose. In DNA form, the CDR3 reads TGTGCCATCAGTGCCCGCCTAGCGGGAGGGCCAGCCGGGGGGGAGCTGTTTTTT. As protein: CAISARLAGGPAGGELFF.